Described below is a single T cell receptor beta chain sequence and its context. This clonotype has more than one count but fewer than ten. Its cognate antigen has yet to be identified. No much larger clone is present one base from it, and per-base qualities are unavailable. Sequencing relied on an Illumina NovaSeq 6000. TCRalpha and TCRbeta cDNA libraries were constructed by 5'RACE with constant-segment primers, with sample barcodes and unique molecular identifiers being introduced. Trizol reagent was used to extract RNA from every sample. Libraries were amplified in two PCR steps, with a second sample barcode and Illumina TruSeq adapters added in the second step. Sequencing of libraries was performed on an Illumina NovaSeq with 2 x 150 bp paired-end reads. The original pipeline was this. Reads were demultiplexed and collapsed into UMI-guided consensus sequences with migec v1.2.7. Using mixcr v2.1.11, UMI consensuses were aligned to TRA and TRB V and J templates and then assembled into clonotypes. A clonotype was counted as expanded or contracted only when both edgeR and NoisET called the clonotype significant, with the noise models trained on biological replicates. edgeR calls used a false discovery rate-adjusted p below 0.01 and a log2 fold-change threshold of 1. As an exploratory analysis of dynamics, max-normalized trajectories of the 1000 most abundant clonotypes were examined with PCA combined with hierarchical clustering. Separately sequenced CD4+ and CD8+ repertoires were used to assign a CD4 or CD8 phenotype to each responding clone. The public reads were reanalyzed by TCRdb: fastp trimming at Q25, MiXCR alignment, in-frame beta chains only. Each CDR3 protein gets just one entry, which takes the most common genes and DNA from the rows behind it. Clone size and V and J calls follow TCRdb, not the original study. The table for this sample lists about half a million distinct CDR3 sequences; 18% of them were counted only once. The ten largest clones capture roughly 12% of the sample.

The data originate from a study of T-cell memory formation after mild COVID-19 (dated by TCRdb to the early 2020s). Describing the broader study: TCR sequence clusters from the two donors were found to be largely donor specific. The cohort comprised two young, previously healthy adult volunteers, one female and one male. In a couple of donors, T-cell clones that expanded and contracted after mild COVID-19 were tracked by sequencing TCRalpha and TCRbeta repertoires over time. The paper as a whole reports these results and caveats: Whether the second-wave clones peaking on day 37 were SARS-CoV-2 specific was not confirmed. Contracting CD4+ clones turned up mainly in the CM and EM memory subsets, whereas EMRA was where CD8+ clones were enriched. From day 15 to 85, contracting clones showed balanced CD4/CD8 phenotypes, whereas a second wave of clones that expanded from day 15 to 37 leaned towards CD4+. The study included only a couple of mild cases, and larger cohorts that include severe cases with pre-infection samples were judged to be necessary. The detection of some responding clones in pre-infection memory suggests that pre-existing cross-reactive memory T cells joined the SARS-CoV-2 response.

Ficoll-Paque density gradient centrifugation was the method used to isolate PBMCs. The CDR3, from cysteine to phenylalanine, totals 14 residues. Just the 42-base CDR3 DNA is kept, in frame starting at base 1. The germline V gene (reference sequence) specifies SEHNR as CDR1 and FQNEAQ as CDR2. Trimming at the junction amounts to 4 bases on V and 3 bases on J, and the germline ends lie 13 bases apart. In this chain, TRBV7-9 is recombined with TRBJ2-7; the D gene is not confidently resolved. This TCR was sampled from an adult woman who had mild COVID-19 (a few samples of this study predate the infection). The sample titles of this study are shuffled in the database, so cell type and time point are left out; the donor was told from shared clones. Material for sequencing was PBMCs or a T cell subset sorted from them (not recorded which). Here the CDR3 is given as CASSSIQTDYEQYF. The DNA is TGTGCCAGCAGCTCTATACAGACTGACTACGAGCAGTACTTC. The CDR3, completed at both ends by the reference TRBV7-9 and TRBJ2-7 genes, gives the full variable domain DTGVSQNPRHKITKRGQNVTFRCDPISEHNRLYWYRQTLGQGPEFLTYFQNEAQLEKSRLLSDRFSAERPKGSFSTLEIQRTEQGDSAMYLCASSSIQTDYEQYFGPGTRLTVT.